One sample yielded the 28 T cell receptor beta chains listed below, sequenced in a study of T cell repertoires in aging, cancer and after chemotherapy. TRB rearrangements spanning V, D and J were amplified using mixed TRB-A/B primers. TCRdb fed the multiplex PCR reads into MiXCR, producing one record per CDR3 protein. The sample holds fewer than 2,500 distinct CDR3 sequences, around 18% seen once. Amplification of TCR beta used genomic DNA extracted from peripheral blood. Sequencing was performed on blood. These TCRs come from a human donor with a solid tumor.

In its sample, this clonotype is medium-sized. The V and J genes are TRBV12-3 or TRBV12-4 and TRBJ1-2, with TRBD1 identical over 7 bases. The junction had 4 bases not matched to a gene; V was cut back by 5 bases and J by 4 bases. The CDR3 consists of 13 residues. For the CDR3, the DNA is TGTGCCAGCAGTCGGGACAGCCTCTATGGCTACACCTTC. This gives the protein CASSRDSLYGYTF.

This sequence joins TRBV12-5 and TRBJ2-5; tentatively, D is TRBD2 (5 bases). Trimming removed 10 bases at V and 8 bases at J, with 23 bases between. The V gene's germline CDR1 is LGHNT and CDR2 FRNRAP. The CDR3 runs to 14 residues. The CDR3 DNA reads as TGTGCTACGAAACGGTTCGGGAAGGGAGATACCCAGTACTTC. This sequence encodes CATKRFGKGDTQYF.

The V call is TRBV6-1, the J call TRBJ1-4; 8 positions match TRBD1. CDR3 length: 18 residues. Germline V gene data show CDR1 as MNHNS and CDR2 as SASEGT. The ends lost 2 bases at V and 3 bases at J; junction bases unmatched: 11. CDR3: CASSEWGLLQGANEKLFF. DNA of the CDR3: TGTGCCAGCAGTGAATGGGGGCTGTTACAGGGGGCTAATGAAAAACTGTTTTTT.

This clonotype was counted between two and nine times. The chain has TRBV20-1 and TRBJ1-1; D is undetermined. The CDR3 loop spans 15 amino acids. From germline, CDR1 is DFQATT and CDR2 SNEGSKA (reference sequence). With 1 base removed from V and 3 bases from J, the gap between germline ends came to 15 bases. The DNA of the CDR3 is TGCAGTGCTAGAGGGGCCGATACCCCCTACACTGAAGCTTTCTTT. Translation: CSARGADTPYTEAFF.

By share of the sample, this clonotype is medium-sized. The CDR3 reads CASSSENSPLHF. Here the CDR3 DNA reads TGTGCCAGCAGCAGCGAGAACTCACCCCTCCACTTT. V usage is TRBV7-6 and J usage is TRBJ1-6, with D uncertain. This CDR3 has 12 residues. Looked up from germline, CDR1 is SGHVS and CDR2 is FNYEAQ. Trimming cost V 5 bases and J 10 bases, with 9 bases left between them.

By frequency in the sample, this clonotype is medium-sized (0.01 to 0.1%). The chain employs TRBV7-9 and TRBJ1-2, with TRBD1 as a possible D gene (6 bases). V lost 1 base and J lost 7, with 19 bases in between. The CDR3 covers 16 residues. Germline V gives CDR1 SEHNR, CDR2 FQNEAQ (reference sequence). CDR3 in DNA: TGTGCCAGCAGCTTAGAAGGAGGGTGGGGGCGGATTGGCTACACCTTC. Translation: CASSLEGGWGRIGYTF.

The chain combines TRBV6-2 or TRBV6-3 with TRBJ1-6, with no clear D. This CDR3 region has 16 residues. V lost 7 bases, J lost 8 bases, and 21 bases lay in between. Germline CDR1 MNHEY, CDR2 SVGEGT. The CDR3 spells CASIPWTYSSHSPLHF. The CDR3 DNA reads as TGTGCCAGCATCCCCTGGACTTATTCCTCGCATTCACCCCTCCACTTT.

Relative to its sample, this clonotype is medium-sized. The chain carries TRBV7-9 and TRBJ1-1; D unclear. The germline gives CDR1 SEHNR, CDR2 FQNEAQ (reference sequence). V lost 5 bases to trimming and J lost 4 bases, with 14 bases between them. CDR3 size: 14 residues. Written as DNA, the CDR3 is TGTGCCAGCAGCCAGAGGCGCGATGGCACTGAAGCTTTCTTT. Encoded protein: CASSQRRDGTEAFF.

CDR3 loop: CSARDVRTSYEQFF. For the CDR3, the DNA is TGCAGTGCTAGAGATGTCCGGACTAGTTATGAGCAGTTCTTC. The chain joins TRBV20-1 to TRBJ2-1; 7 nucleotides line up with TRBD2. J gave up 8 bases and V 0 bases, and 7 bases lay outside the gene matches. The CDR3 spans 14 residues. Looked up from germline, CDR1 is DFQATT and CDR2 is SNEGSKA (reference sequence).

This clonotype was detected only a few times. The V call is TRBV25-1, the J call TRBJ2-3; 10 nucleotides line up with TRBD2. Unmatched junction bases numbered 9, after V lost 6 bases and J lost 0 bases. Germline V lookup: CDR1 MGHDK, CDR2 SYGVNS. The CDR3 is 17 amino acids. The CDR3 bases are TGTGCCAGCAGAGGGGGGACTAGCGTTTCTAGCACAGATACGCAGTATTTT. It yields the protein CASRGGTSVSSTDTQYF.

This clonotype rates as medium-sized (0.01 to 0.1%). The V and J genes are TRBV28 and TRBJ1-2, with a weak D call TRBD1 (5 bases). V gave up 2 bases and J gave up 3 bases, with 7 bases separating them. The CDR3 covers 13 residues. Per germline, CDR1 MDHEN and CDR2 SYDVKM. Here the CDR3 DNA reads TGTGCCAGCAGTTTAGGGGGGGACTATGGCTACACCTTC. Translated: CASSLGGDYGYTF.

This clonotype was found a few times. The V gene is TRBV5-1, the J gene TRBJ1-5; no clear D gene. Looked up from germline, CDR1 is SGHRS and CDR2 is YFSETQ. This CDR3 has 15 amino acids. V was shortened by 0 bases and J by 2 bases, with 9 bases between the two germline ends. CDR3 nucleotides: TGCGCCAGCAGCTTGGGGGGTTTGGGCAATCAGCCCCAGCATTTT. As protein: CASSLGGLGNQPQHF.

In this sample, this clonotype is medium-sized. CDR3 sequence: CASSSDRGLLRETQYF. The CDR3 nucleotides read TGTGCCAGCTCATCGGACAGGGGGCTTCTAAGGGAAACCCAGTACTTC. This sequence joins TRBV27 and TRBJ2-5, with TRBD1 matching over 11 bases. The CDR3 extends over 16 amino acids. Germline lookup yields CDR1 MNHEY and CDR2 SMNVEV (reference sequence). Trimming removed 8 bases from V and 8 bases from J; junction bases left unmatched: 16.

This clonotype has more than one count but fewer than ten. This CDR3 reads CSASPGLAGETQYF. In DNA, the CDR3 is TGCAGTGCTAGCCCGGGACTAGCGGGAGAGACCCAGTACTTC. This sequence joins TRBV20-1 and TRBJ2-5, with TRBD2 matching over 12 bases. Trimming at V came to 3 bases and at J to 4 bases, leaving 3 bases not matched to a gene. Germline CDR1 is DFQATT and CDR2 is SNEGSKA (reference sequence). CDR3 length: 14 residues.

This clonotype rates as medium-sized. The chain is built from TRBV20-1 and TRBJ2-1; 9 nucleotides line up with TRBD2. The ends lost 5 bases at V and 2 bases at J; junction bases unmatched: 4. The CDR3 covers 14 residues. The germline CDR1 and CDR2 sequences are DFQATT and SNEGSKA (reference sequence). Written as DNA, the CDR3 is TGCAGTGCTTCGAGCGGGAGGACCTACAATGAGCAGTTCTTC. Translation: CSASSGRTYNEQFF.

This chain joins TRBV4-2 and TRBJ2-1; no definite D call. Germline CDR1 and CDR2: LGHNA and YNFKEQ. The CDR3 is made up of 13 amino acids. Trimming shortened V by 0 bases and J by 9 bases, and 9 bases separated the two germline ends. The CDR3, as DNA: TGTGCCAGCAGCCAAGATACCGATTCTGAGCAGTTCTTC. Translation: CASSQDTDSEQFF.

The CDR3: CASRPGGQSSYNELFF. DNA for the CDR3: TGTGCCAGCAGGCCAGGGGGCCAGAGCTCCTACAATGAGCTGTTTTTT. The chain links TRBV11-2 to TRBJ2-2, with 8 bases aligning to TRBD1. The CDR3 contains 16 residues. Per the germline V gene, CDR1 is SGHAT and CDR2 is FQNNGV. V shed 6 bases, J shed 11 bases, and the junction held 17 bases outside the gene matches.

This clonotype is labeled medium-sized. The rearrangement uses TRBV12-3 or TRBV12-4 and TRBJ1-5; D unresolved. CDR3 size: 12 residues. With 5 bases removed from V and 4 bases from J, the gap between germline ends came to 6 bases. CDR3 residues: CASSPLNQPQHF. The CDR3 DNA follows: TGTGCCAGCAGTCCATTAAATCAGCCCCAGCATTTT.

Of note for this clonotype: Since the CDR3 does not end with the conserved phenylalanine or tryptophan, this likely comes from a read error. V gene TRBV27 combines with J gene TRBJ2-5; tentative D call: TRBD2 (6 bases). CDR1 is MNHEY and CDR2 is SMNVEV in the germline V gene (reference sequence). Trimming stripped 7 bases from V and 4 bases from J, with 19 bases between. The CDR3 contains 15 residues. The CDR3 reads CASNAVGGLGETQYL. The CDR3 region has the DNA TGTGCCAGCAACGCGGTGGGAGGTCTCGGAGAGACCCAGTACCTC.

In this sample, this clonotype is medium-sized. This rearrangement joins TRBV5-1 to TRBJ1-1, with TRBD1 matching over 7 bases. There are 13 residues in the CDR3. CDR1 SGHRS and CDR2 YFSETQ come from the germline V gene. Trimming removed 0 bases from V and 11 bases from J; junction bases left unmatched: 7. Written as DNA, the CDR3 is TGCGCCAGCAGCTTGGCAGACAGGGTCGAGGCTTTCTTT. Translated, it gives CASSLADRVEAFF.

The V gene is TRBV5-1, the J gene TRBJ1-1; 9 bases align to TRBD1. Looked up from germline, CDR1 is SGHRS and CDR2 is YFSETQ. V lost 1 base and J lost 3; bases outside the gene matches: 4. This CDR3 region has 15 residues. The CDR3, as DNA: TGCGCCAGCAGCTTGAAAGGGACAGGGTACACTGAAGCTTTCTTT. Its translation is CASSLKGTGYTEAFF.

This clonotype was counted only a few times. The chain carries TRBV11-2 and TRBJ2-1; 10 bases agree with TRBD2. Per the germline V gene, CDR1 is SGHAT and CDR2 is FQNNGV. With V trimmed by 5 bases and J by 0 bases, 10 bases remained unmatched. This CDR3 has 18 residues. CDR3 sequence (DNA): TGTGCCAGCAGCCCTCTAGCGGGAGCGGGGAGCTCCTACAATGAGCAGTTCTTC. Its translation is CASSPLAGAGSSYNEQFF. Based on the CDR3 plus reference TRBV11-2 and TRBJ2-1, the full variable domain is EAGVAQSPRYKIIEKRQSVAFWCNPISGHATLYWYQQILGQGPKLLIQFQNNGVVDDSQLPKDRFSAERLKGVDSTLKIQPAKLEDSAVYLCASSPLAGAGSSYNEQFFGPGTRLTVL.

This clonotype was counted between two and nine times. The chain combines TRBV12-3 or TRBV12-4 with TRBJ2-2; D is uncertain. CDR3 length: 12 amino acids. Trimming took off 5 bases at V and 7 bases at J, with 8 bases between the two ends. In DNA, the CDR3 is TGTGCCAGCAGTCGTAGTGGCGGGGAGCTGTTTTTT. Its protein is CASSRSGGELFF.

This chain links TRBV20-1 with TRBJ2-2; TRBD2 might be the D (5 bases). The CDR3 is made up of 13 amino acids. With 3 bases removed from V and 6 bases from J, the gap between germline ends came to 11 bases. Germline-derived CDR1 and CDR2 are DFQATT and SNEGSKA (reference sequence). CDR3 sequence (DNA): TGCAGTGCTAGTAGCGTAACAGCCGGGGAGCTGTTTTTT. The encoded protein is CSASSVTAGELFF.

This clonotype is labeled as large (0.1 to 1%). V usage is TRBV10-1 and J usage is TRBJ2-3; maybe TRBD2 (5 bases). The V gene's germline CDR1 is WNHNN and CDR2 SYGVQD (reference sequence). This CDR3 has 13 residues. The V and J ends lost 5 bases and 2 bases respectively, with 8 bases between them. CDR3 DNA sequence: TGCGCCAGCAGTATCGACTACACAGATACGCAGTATTTT. Its translation: CASSIDYTDTQYF.

By sample fraction, this clonotype is medium-sized (0.01 to 0.1%). The genes are TRBV6-1 and TRBJ1-4; D may be TRBD1 (5 bases). The length of the CDR3 is 17 residues. The V gene's germline CDR1 is MNHNS and CDR2 SASEGT. V was shortened by 6 bases and J by 1 base, with 18 bases between the two germline ends. The CDR3 sequence is CASRRGVGGGTNEKLFF. CDR3 sequence (DNA): TGTGCCAGCAGGCGGGGAGTGGGGGGAGGAACTAATGAAAAACTGTTTTTT.

This clonotype was counted between two and nine times. The chain couples TRBV6-1 to TRBJ1-2; D uncertain. Germline loops: CDR1 MNHNS, CDR2 SASEGT. V was trimmed by 5 bases and J by 3 bases, leaving 7 bases between them. The CDR3 runs 12 residues. The CDR3, as DNA: TGTGCCAGCAGTTTGGGTGACTATGGCTACACCTTC. This gives the protein CASSLGDYGYTF.

By sample share, this clonotype is medium-sized (0.01 to 0.1%). The V gene is TRBV5-4, the J gene TRBJ1-6, with TRBD1 matching 12 bases. Trimming removed 4 bases from V and 9 bases from J; junction bases left unmatched: 5. CDR3 length: 15 amino acids. Germline V gene data show CDR1 as SGHNT and CDR2 as YYREEE (reference sequence). The chain's CDR3 is CASSGGQGAPSPLHF. The CDR3 coding sequence is TGTGCCAGCAGCGGGGGACAGGGGGCGCCTTCACCCCTCCACTTT.